These 13 T cell receptor beta chains were sequenced from one sample in a study of PD-L1 blockade in urothelial cancer. Time point of the sample: pretreatment peripheral blood. Method: immunoSEQ multiplex PCR; TCRdb's copy keeps in-frame clones and lacks some. Counted here are 45,000 to 50,000 clones, about four fifths occurring once; the ten biggest clones make up about 9.4%. Sequencing used PBMCs, obtained around atezolizumab (anti-PD-L1) treatment. These receptors originate from a man aged 70 or older with urothelial cancer.

Written as DNA, the CDR3 is TGCAGCGTATTGACAGGGCCAGCCCGTCAGTACTTC. Encoded protein: CSVLTGPARQYF. The V call is TRBV29-1, the J call TRBJ2-7; 7 bases align to TRBD1. This CDR3 comprises 12 residues. Looked up from germline, CDR1 is SQVTM and CDR2 is ANQGSEA. J lost 10 bases, V lost 6 bases, and 12 bases had no gene match.

This rearrangement joins TRBV28 to TRBJ1-5, with no clear D. The germline CDR1 and CDR2 sequences are MDHEN and SYDVKM. Between the trimmed V and J ends, which lost 5 bases and 10 bases, there was a span of 9 bases. The CDR3 runs 11 residues. DNA for the CDR3: TGTGCCAGCAGTAGTGATGGCCCCCAGCATTTT. It encodes CASSSDGPQHF.

The chain joins TRBV2 to TRBJ1-3; tentative D call: TRBD1 (5 bases). Per germline, CDR1 SNHLY and CDR2 FYNNEI. V was shortened by 5 bases and J by 0 bases, with 11 bases between the two germline ends. CDR3 length: 15 residues. The CDR3 spells CASSLDIYSGNTIYF. The CDR3 coding sequence is TGTGCCAGCAGTTTGGACATATACTCTGGAAACACCATATATTTT.

The DNA for the CDR3 is TGTGCCAGCAGTGAAGCTAGGGGGATGGGAAGCAATCAGCCCCAGCATTTT. Translation gives CASSEARGMGSNQPQHF. The chain combines TRBV6-1 with TRBJ1-5, with D perhaps matching TRBD1 (6 bases). Germline V gene lookup returns CDR1 MNHNS and CDR2 SASEGT. The CDR3 runs to 17 residues. With 0 bases removed from V and 1 base from J, the gap between germline ends came to 13 bases.

The CDR3 DNA reads TGTGCCACCAGCAGGGGCGGTGAACTAGCAGATCTTAGATACGAGCAGTACTTC. It encodes CATSRGGELADLRYEQYF. The chain couples TRBV15 to TRBJ2-7; D might be TRBD2 (6 bases). Trimming took 3 bases from V and 4 from J, leaving 25 bases between them. The CDR3 spans 18 residues. Germline loops: CDR1 LNHNV, CDR2 YYDKDF (reference sequence).

This sequence joins TRBV4-2 and TRBJ1-1, with 11 bases fitting TRBD1. Germline lookup yields CDR1 LGHNA and CDR2 YNFKEQ. There are 14 residues in the CDR3. Germline trimming cut 3 bases from V and 4 bases from J; bases unmatched to any gene: 1. CDR3 region: CASSQDRGLTEAFF. The CDR3 nucleotides are TGTGCCAGCAGCCAGGACAGGGGGCTCACTGAAGCTTTCTTT.

The rearrangement joins TRBV4-1 to TRBJ2-5; 14 bases line up with TRBD2. J was trimmed by 4 bases and V by 3 bases; bases with no gene match: 4. Germline CDR1 is MGHRA and CDR2 is YSYEKL. The CDR3 loop spans 16 amino acids. The CDR3 DNA reads as TGCGCCAGCAGCCAGCTAGGACTAGCGGGAGGAGAGACCCAGTACTTC. Its translation is CASSQLGLAGGETQYF.

This sequence joins TRBV4-2 and TRBJ1-3, with TRBD1 as a possible D gene (5 bases). V was pared by 0 bases and J by 4 bases, with 7 bases between. The CDR3 is 14 residues long. Germline V gene data show CDR1 as LGHNA and CDR2 as YNFKEQ. The CDR3, as DNA: TGTGCCAGCAGCCAAGACAGGGCCGGAAACACCATATATTTT. It is translated as CASSQDRAGNTIYF.

The CDR3 DNA follows: TGCGCCAGCAGCTTCGGAGACAGGGTCATGAACACTGAAGCTTTCTTT. It translates to CASSFGDRVMNTEAFF. The chain recombines TRBV5-1 with TRBJ1-1, with 7 bases lining up with TRBD1. The V segment lost 2 bases and the J segment 0 bases; nucleotides outside the gene matches: 7. This CDR3 region has 16 residues. Germline CDR1 is SGHRS and CDR2 is YFSETQ.

The chain combines TRBV6-5 with TRBJ2-2; D is undetermined. The CDR3 loop spans 14 amino acids. CDR1 is MNHEY and CDR2 is SVGAGI in the germline V gene. V lost 0 bases to trimming and J lost 5 bases, with 7 bases between them. This CDR3 reads CASSYSLSTGELFF. For the CDR3, the DNA is TGTGCCAGCAGTTACTCTTTATCGACCGGGGAGCTGTTTTTT.

The chain has TRBV29-1 and TRBJ2-2; no clear D. Per germline, CDR1 SQVTM and CDR2 ANQGSEA. Trimming stripped 4 bases from V and 1 base from J, with 10 bases between. The CDR3 is 14 residues long. CDR3: CSVGEQLNTGELFF. The CDR3 coding sequence is TGCAGCGTTGGAGAACAGTTGAACACCGGGGAGCTGTTTTTT.

V gene TRBV10-2 combines with J gene TRBJ2-3; no reliable D call. Trimming pared 2 bases from V and 6 bases from J, leaving 9 bases between. The CDR3 runs 13 residues. CDR1 and CDR2 from the germline V gene are WSHSY and SAAADI. This CDR3 reads CASSESSWDTQYF. In nucleotides, the CDR3 is TGCGCCAGCAGTGAGAGCTCATGGGATACGCAGTATTTT.

This chain links TRBV7-2 with TRBJ2-7, with 14 bases fitting TRBD2. J gave up 6 bases and V 5 bases, and 12 bases lay outside the gene matches. Germline V gene lookup returns CDR1 SGHTA and CDR2 FQGNSA. The CDR3 consists of 17 residues. CDR3 nucleotide sequence: TGTGCCAGCAGCCCGCAGGGGGGACTAGCGGGAGTACGCGAGCAGTACTTC. Translating gives CASSPQGGLAGVREQYF. Together with reference TRBV7-2 and TRBJ2-7, the CDR3 gives the full variable domain: GAGVSQSPSNKVTEKGKDVELRCDPISGHTALYWYRQSLGQGLEFLIYFQGNSAPDKSGLPSDRFSAERTGGSVSTLTIQRTQQEDSAVYLCASSPQGGLAGVREQYFGPGTRLTVT.